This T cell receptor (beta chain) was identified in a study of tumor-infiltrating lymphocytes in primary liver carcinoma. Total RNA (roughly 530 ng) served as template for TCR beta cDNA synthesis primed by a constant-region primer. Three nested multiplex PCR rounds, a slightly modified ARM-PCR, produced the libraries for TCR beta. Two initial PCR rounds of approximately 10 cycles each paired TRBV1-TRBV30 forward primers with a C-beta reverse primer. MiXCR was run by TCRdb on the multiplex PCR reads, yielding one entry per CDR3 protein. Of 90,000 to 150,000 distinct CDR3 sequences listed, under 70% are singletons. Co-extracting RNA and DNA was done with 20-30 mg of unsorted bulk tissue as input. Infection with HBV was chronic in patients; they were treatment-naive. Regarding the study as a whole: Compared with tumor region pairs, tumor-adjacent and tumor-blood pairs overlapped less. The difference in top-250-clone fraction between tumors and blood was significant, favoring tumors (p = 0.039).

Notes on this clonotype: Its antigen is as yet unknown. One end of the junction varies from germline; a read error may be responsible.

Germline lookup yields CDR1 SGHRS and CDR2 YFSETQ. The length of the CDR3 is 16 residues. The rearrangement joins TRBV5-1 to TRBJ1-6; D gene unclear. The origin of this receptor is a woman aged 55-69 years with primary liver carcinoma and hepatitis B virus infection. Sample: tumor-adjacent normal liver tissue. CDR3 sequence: CASSLVGSSYNPPLHF. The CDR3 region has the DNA TGCGCCAGCAGTTTGGTGGGGAGCTCCTATAATCCACCCCTCCACTTT.